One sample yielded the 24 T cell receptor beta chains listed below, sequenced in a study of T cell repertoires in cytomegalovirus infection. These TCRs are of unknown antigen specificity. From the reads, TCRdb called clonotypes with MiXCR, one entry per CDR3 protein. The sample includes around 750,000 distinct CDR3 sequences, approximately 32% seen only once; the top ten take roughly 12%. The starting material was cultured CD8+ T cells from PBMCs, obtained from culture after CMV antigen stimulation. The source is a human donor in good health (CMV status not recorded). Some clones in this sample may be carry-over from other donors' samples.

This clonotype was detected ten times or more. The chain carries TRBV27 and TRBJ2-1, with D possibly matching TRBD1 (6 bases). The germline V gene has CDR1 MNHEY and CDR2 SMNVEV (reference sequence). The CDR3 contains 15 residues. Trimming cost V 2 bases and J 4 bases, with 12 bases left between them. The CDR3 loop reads CASSLGPGAYNEQFF. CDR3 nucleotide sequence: TGTGCCAGCAGTTTAGGACCAGGGGCGTACAATGAGCAGTTCTTC.

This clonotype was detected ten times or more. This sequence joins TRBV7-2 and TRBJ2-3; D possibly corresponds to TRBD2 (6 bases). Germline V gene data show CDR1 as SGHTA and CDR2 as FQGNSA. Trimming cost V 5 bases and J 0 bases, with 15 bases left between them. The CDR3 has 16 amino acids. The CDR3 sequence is CASSRRPSVSTDTQYF. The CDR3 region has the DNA TGTGCCAGCAGCCGCCGGCCTAGCGTTAGCACAGATACGCAGTATTTT. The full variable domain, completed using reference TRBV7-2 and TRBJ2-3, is GAGVSQSPSNKVTEKGKDVELRCDPISGHTALYWYRQSLGQGLEFLIYFQGNSAPDKSGLPSDRFSAERTGGSVSTLTIQRTQQEDSAVYLCASSRRPSVSTDTQYFGPGTRLTVL.

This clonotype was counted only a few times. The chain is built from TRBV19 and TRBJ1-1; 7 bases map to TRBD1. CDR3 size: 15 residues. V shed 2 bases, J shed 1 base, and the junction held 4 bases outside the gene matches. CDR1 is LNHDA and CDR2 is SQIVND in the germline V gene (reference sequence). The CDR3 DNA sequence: TGTGCCAGTAGTATAAAACGACAGGGGAACACTGAAGCTTTCTTT. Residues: CASSIKRQGNTEAFF. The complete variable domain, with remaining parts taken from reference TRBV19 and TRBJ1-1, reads DGGITQSPKYLFRKEGQNVTLSCEQNLNHDAMYWYRQDPGQGLRLIYYSQIVNDFQKGDIAEGYSVSREKKESFPLTVTSAQKNPTAFYLCASSIKRQGNTEAFFGQGTRLTVV.

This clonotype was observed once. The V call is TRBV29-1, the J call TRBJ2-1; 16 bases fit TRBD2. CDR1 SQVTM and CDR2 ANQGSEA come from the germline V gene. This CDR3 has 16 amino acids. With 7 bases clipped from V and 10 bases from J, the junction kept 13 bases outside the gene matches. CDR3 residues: CSGLGGLAGGLREQFF. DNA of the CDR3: TGCAGCGGCTTGGGGGGACTAGCGGGGGGGTTGAGGGAGCAGTTCTTC.

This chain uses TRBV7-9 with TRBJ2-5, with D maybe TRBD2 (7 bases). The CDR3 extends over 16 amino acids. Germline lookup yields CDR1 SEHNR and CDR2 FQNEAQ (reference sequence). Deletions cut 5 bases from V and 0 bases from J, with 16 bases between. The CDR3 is CASSPLQGGYQETQYF. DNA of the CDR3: TGTGCCAGCAGCCCACTACAGGGAGGGTACCAAGAGACCCAGTACTTC.

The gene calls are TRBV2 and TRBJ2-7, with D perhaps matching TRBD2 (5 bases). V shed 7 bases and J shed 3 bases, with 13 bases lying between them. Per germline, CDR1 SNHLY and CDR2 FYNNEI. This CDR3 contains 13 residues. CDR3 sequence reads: CASNRGIVYEQYF. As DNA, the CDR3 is TGTGCCAGCAACAGAGGGATAGTCTACGAGCAGTACTTC.

The CDR3 DNA is TGTGCCAGCAGTGCCCGAGGGCAGACCTACAATGAGCAGTTCTTC. It yields the protein CASSARGQTYNEQFF. This chain uses TRBV6-6 with TRBJ2-1; perhaps TRBD2 as D (5 bases). Germline loops: CDR1 MNHNY, CDR2 SVGAGI (reference sequence). The CDR3 has 15 residues. V was clipped by 5 bases and J by 2 bases, with 13 bases between them.

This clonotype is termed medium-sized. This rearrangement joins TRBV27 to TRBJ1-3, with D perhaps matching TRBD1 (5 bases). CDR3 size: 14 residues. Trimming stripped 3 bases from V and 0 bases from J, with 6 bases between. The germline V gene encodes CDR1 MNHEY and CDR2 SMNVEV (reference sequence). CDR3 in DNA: TGTGCCAGCAGTTTGGGACCCTCTGGAAACACCATATATTTT. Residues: CASSLGPSGNTIYF.

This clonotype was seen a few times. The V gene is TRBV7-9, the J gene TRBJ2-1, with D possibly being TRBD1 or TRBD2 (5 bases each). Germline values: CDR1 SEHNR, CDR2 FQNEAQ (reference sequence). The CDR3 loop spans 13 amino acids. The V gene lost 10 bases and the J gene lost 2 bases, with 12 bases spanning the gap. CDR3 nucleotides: TGTGCCACCAGGGACGGCACCTACAATGAGCAGTTCTTC. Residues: CATRDGTYNEQFF.

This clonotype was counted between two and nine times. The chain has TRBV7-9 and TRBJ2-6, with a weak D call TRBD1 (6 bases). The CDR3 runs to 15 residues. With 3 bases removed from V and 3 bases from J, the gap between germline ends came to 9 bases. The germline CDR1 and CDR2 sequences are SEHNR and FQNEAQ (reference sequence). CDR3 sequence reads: CASSFPGVGANVLTF. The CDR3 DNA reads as TGTGCCAGCAGCTTTCCAGGGGTTGGGGCCAACGTCCTGACTTTC. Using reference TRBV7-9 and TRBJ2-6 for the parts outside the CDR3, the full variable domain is DTGVSQNPRHKITKRGQNVTFRCDPISEHNRLYWYRQTLGQGPEFLTYFQNEAQLEKSRLLSDRFSAERPKGSFSTLEIQRTEQGDSAMYLCASSFPGVGANVLTFGAGSRLTVL.

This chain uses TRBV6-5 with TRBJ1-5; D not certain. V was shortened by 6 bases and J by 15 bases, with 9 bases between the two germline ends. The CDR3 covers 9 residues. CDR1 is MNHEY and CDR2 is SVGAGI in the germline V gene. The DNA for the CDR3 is TGTGCCAGCAGGGCCCCGTTGCATTTT. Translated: CASRAPLHF.

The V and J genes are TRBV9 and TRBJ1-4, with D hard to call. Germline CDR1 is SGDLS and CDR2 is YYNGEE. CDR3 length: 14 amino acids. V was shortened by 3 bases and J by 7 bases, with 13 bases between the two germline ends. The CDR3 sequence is CASSALPVGEKLFF. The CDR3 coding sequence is TGTGCCAGCAGCGCCCTCCCGGTGGGTGAAAAACTGTTTTTT.

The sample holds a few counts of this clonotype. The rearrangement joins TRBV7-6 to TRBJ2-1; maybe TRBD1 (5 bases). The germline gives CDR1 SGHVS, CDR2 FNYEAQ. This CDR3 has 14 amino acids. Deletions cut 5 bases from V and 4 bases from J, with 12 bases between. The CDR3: CASSPLDNYNEQFF. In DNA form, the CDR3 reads TGTGCCAGCAGCCCGTTGGACAATTACAATGAGCAGTTCTTC.

CDR3 DNA: TGTGCTAGTGGTTTGATCCCCGGGACAGGGTCCTACGAGCAGTACTTC. Protein: CASGLIPGTGSYEQYF. V is TRBV12-5 and J is TRBJ2-7, with 9 bases matching TRBD1. The CDR3 contains 16 residues. Germline-derived CDR1 and CDR2 are LGHNT and FRNRAP. J was trimmed by 1 base and V by 2 bases; bases with no gene match: 6.

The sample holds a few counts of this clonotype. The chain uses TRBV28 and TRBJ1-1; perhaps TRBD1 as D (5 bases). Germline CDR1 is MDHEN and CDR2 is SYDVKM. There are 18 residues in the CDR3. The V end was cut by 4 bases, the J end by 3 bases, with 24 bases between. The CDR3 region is CASSSQAGGDAFDTEAFF. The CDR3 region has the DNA TGTGCCAGCAGTTCCCAGGCGGGGGGTGATGCTTTCGACACTGAAGCTTTCTTT.

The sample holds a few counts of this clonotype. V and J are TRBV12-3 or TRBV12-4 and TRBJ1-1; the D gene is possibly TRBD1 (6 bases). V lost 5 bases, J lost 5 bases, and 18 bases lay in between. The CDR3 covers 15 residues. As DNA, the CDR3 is TGTGCCAGCAGTACGAACAGGGCACTGGATACTGAAGCTTTCTTT. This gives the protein CASSTNRALDTEAFF.

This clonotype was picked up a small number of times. CDR3 region: CASSPWPGEKETQYF. CDR3 coding DNA: TGTGCCAGCAGCCCGTGGCCGGGCGAAAAAGAGACCCAGTACTTC. The chain employs TRBV7-3 and TRBJ2-5; D not certain. The CDR3 contains 15 residues. Deletions cut 5 bases from V and 3 bases from J, with 16 bases between. Germline assignment: CDR1 SGHTA and CDR2 FQGTGA.

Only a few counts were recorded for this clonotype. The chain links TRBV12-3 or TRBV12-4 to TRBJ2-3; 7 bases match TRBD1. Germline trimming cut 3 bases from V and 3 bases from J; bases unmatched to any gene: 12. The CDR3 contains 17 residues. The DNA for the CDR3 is TGTGCCAGCAGTTTTGATGACAGGGCCCTAGTTACAGATACGCAGTATTTT. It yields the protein CASSFDDRALVTDTQYF.

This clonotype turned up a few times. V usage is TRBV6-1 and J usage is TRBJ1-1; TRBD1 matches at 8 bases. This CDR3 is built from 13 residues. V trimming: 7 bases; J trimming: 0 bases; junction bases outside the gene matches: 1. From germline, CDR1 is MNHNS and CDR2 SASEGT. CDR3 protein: CASKDRVNTEAFF. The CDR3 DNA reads TGTGCCAGCAAGGACAGGGTGAACACTGAAGCTTTCTTT.

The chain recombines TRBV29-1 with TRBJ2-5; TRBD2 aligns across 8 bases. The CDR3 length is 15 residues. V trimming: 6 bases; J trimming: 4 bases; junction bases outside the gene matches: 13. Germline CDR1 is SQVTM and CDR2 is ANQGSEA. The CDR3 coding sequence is TGCAGCGTCAGACGGGGACTAGGAGGACCAGAGACCCAGTACTTC. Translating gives CSVRRGLGGPETQYF. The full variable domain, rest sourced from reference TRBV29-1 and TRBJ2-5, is SAVISQKPSRDICQRGTSLTIQCQVDSQVTMMFWYRQQPGQSLTLIATANQGSEATYESGFVIDKFPISRPNLTFSTLTVSNMSPEDSSIYLCSVRRGLGGPETQYFGPGTRLLVL.

The CDR3: CASTRRMGAERNEQYF. Written as DNA, the CDR3 is TGTGCCAGCACTCGACGGATGGGCGCCGAGAGGAACGAGCAGTACTTC. The chain carries TRBV12-3 or TRBV12-4 and TRBJ2-7; D is ambiguous. The CDR3 is made up of 16 amino acids. V dropped 7 bases and J dropped 5 bases, with 24 bases sitting between them.

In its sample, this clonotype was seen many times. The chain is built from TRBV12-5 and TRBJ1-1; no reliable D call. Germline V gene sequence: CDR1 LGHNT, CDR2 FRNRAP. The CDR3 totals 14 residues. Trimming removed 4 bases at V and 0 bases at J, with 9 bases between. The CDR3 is CASGWAVLNTEAFF. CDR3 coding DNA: TGTGCTAGTGGTTGGGCCGTCTTGAACACTGAAGCTTTCTTT. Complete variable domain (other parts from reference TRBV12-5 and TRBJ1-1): DARVTQTPRHKVTEMGQEVTMRCQPILGHNTVFWYRQTMMQGLELLAYFRNRAPLDDSGMPKDRFSAEMPDATLATLKIQPSEPRDSAVYFCASGWAVLNTEAFFGQGTRLTVV.

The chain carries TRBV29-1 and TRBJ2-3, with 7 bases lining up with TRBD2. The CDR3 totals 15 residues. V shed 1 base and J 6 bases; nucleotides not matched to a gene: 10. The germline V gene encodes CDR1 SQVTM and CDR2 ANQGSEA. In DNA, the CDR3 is TGCAGCGTTGAAGTACCGGGACTACCGGTGGATACGCAGTATTTT. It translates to CSVEVPGLPVDTQYF.

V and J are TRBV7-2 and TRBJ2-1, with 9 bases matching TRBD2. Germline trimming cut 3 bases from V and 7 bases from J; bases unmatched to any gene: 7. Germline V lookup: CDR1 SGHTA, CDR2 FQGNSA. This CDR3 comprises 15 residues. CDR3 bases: TGTGCCAGCAGCTTTCGTCTAGCGGGGAATAATGAGCAGTTCTTC. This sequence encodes CASSFRLAGNNEQFF.